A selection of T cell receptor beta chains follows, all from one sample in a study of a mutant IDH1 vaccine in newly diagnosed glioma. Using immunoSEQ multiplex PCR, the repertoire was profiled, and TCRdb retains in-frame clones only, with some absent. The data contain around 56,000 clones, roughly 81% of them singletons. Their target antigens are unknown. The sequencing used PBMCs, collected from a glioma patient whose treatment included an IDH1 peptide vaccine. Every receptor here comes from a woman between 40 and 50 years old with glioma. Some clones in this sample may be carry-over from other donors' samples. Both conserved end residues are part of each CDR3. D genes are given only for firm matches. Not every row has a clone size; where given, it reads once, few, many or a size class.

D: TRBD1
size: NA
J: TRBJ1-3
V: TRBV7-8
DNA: TGTGCCAGCAGCTTCCACACGAGCAGGGGGCCAGAAACGACTGGAAACACCATATATTTT
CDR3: CASSFHTSRGPETTGNTIYF

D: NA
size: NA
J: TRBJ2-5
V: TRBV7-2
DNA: TGTGCCAGCAGCCCTGGGACGGTTAGCCAAGAGACCCAGTACTTC
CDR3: CASSPGTVSQETQYF

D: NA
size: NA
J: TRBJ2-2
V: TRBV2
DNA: TGTGCCAGCAGTCAGTCGCGAGCGGCGGCGAACACCGGGGAGCTGTTTTTT
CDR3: CASSQSRAAANTGELFF

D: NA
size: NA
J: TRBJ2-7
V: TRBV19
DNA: TGTGCCAGTAGTATCACATTATTTTTTGGGGACGAGCAGTACTTC
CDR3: CASSITLFFGDEQYF

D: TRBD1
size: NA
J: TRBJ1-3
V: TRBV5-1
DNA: TGCGCCAGCAGCACACCGGGACAGGGGGATGGAGACACCATATATTTT
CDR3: CASSTPGQGDGDTIYF

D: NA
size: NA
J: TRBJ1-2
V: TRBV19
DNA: TGTGCCAGTAGTATAGATTCCCTCTATGGCTACACCTTC
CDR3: CASSIDSLYGYTF

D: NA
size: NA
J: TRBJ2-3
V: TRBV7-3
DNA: TGTGCCAGCAGCTTGGCGGGGATTTCCACAGATACGCAGTATTTT
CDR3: CASSLAGISTDTQYF

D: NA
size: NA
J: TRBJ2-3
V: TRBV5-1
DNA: TGCGCCAGCAGCTTGGACTCGGACACAGATACGCAGTATTTT
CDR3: CASSLDSDTDTQYF

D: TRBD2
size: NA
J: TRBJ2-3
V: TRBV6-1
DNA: TGTGCCAGCAGTGAAGCTGGTAGCGGGGGGGCAGGAGATACGCAGTATTTT
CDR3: CASSEAGSGGAGDTQYF

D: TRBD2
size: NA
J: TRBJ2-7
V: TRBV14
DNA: TGTGCCAGCAGCCAAAGGGGACTAAAACGCGAGCAGTACTTC
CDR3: CASSQRGLKREQYF

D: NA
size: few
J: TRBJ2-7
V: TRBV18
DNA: TGTGCCAGCTCACCCAGGGCCGGCGAGCAGTACTTC
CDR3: CASSPRAGEQYF

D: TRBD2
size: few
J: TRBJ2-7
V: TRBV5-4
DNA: TGTGCCCACAACCCGACGGGGTTAGCCTCCTTAGCGGGGGGGCTGAGTGAGCAGTACTTC
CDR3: CAHNPTGLASLAGGLSEQYF

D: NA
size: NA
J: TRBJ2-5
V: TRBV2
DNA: TGTGCCAGCGGAGGAGGCCAGGGGTTTCAGGAGACCCAGTACTTC
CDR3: CASGGGQGFQETQYF

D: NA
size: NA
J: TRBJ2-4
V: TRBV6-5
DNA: TGTGCCAGCGGCCCTTCCAGGGGAAACATTCAGTACTTC
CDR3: CASGPSRGNIQYF

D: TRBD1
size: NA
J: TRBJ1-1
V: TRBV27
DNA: TGTGCCAGCAGGGGCAGGGGGGCCACTGAAGCTTTCTTT
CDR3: CASRGRGATEAFF

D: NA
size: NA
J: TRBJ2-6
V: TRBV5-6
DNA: TGTGCCAGCAGCTCCGGGCCCGCTGGGGCCAACGTCCTGACTTTC
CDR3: CASSSGPAGANVLTF

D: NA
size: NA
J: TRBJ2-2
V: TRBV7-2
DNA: TGTGCCAGCAGCCTGAACAGGGTTGGCGGGGAGCTGTTTTTT
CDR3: CASSLNRVGGELFF

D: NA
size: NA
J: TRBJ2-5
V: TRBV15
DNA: TGTGCCACCAGCAGAGACGTTACCGAGACCCAGTACTTC
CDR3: CATSRDVTETQYF

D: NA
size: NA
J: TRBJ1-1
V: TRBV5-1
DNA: TGCGCCAGCAGCCTCGGGCTCCTCATGAACACTGAAGCTTTCTTT
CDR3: CASSLGLLMNTEAFF

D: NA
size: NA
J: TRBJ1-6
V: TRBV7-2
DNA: TGTGCCAGCAGCTCGTCCAGGGAAGCCACCCTCCACTTT
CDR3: CASSSSREATLHF

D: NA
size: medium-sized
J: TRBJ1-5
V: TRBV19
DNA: TGTGCCAGTAGTACAAGGATCTACAATCAGCCCCAGCATTTT
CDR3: CASSTRIYNQPQHF

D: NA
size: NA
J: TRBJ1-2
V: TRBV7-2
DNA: TGTGCCAGCCTCAATTCTGGAGTGGATGGCTACACCTTC
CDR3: CASLNSGVDGYTF

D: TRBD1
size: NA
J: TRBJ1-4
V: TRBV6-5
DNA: TGTGCCAGCAGCAAACCCGGGACAGGGGACGAAAAACTGTTTTTT
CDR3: CASSKPGTGDEKLFF

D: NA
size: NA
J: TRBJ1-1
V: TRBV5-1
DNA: TGCGCCAGCAGCTTGGGGACGGCCCTCACTGAAGCTTTCTTT
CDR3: CASSLGTALTEAFF

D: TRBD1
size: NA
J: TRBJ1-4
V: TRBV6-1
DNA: TGTGCCAGCAGTGTGGGACAGGGCAATGAAAAACTGTTTTTT
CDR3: CASSVGQGNEKLFF

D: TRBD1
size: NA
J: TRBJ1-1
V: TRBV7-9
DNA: TGTGCCAGCAGCGACTACAGGGGAGGTACTGAAGCTTTCTTT
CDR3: CASSDYRGGTEAFF

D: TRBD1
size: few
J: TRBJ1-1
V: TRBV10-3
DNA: TGTGCCATCAGTGAACCCGGGACAGGGATGAACACTGAAGCTTTCTTT
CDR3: CAISEPGTGMNTEAFF

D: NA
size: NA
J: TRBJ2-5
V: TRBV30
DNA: TGTGCCTGGGCCCCGCGTGCAAGATGGACCCAGTACTTC
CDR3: CAWAPRARWTQYF

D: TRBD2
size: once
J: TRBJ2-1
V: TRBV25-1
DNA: TGTGCCAGCAGTGAATGGGGTAGCGGGGGGAGCTCCTACAATGAGCAGTTCTTC
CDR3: CASSEWGSGGSSYNEQFF

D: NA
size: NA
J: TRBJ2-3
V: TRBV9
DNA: TGTGCCAGCAGCCGGGGGGCTAGCACAGATACGCAGTATTTT
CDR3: CASSRGASTDTQYF

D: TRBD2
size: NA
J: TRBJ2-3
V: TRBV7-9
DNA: TGTGCCAGCAGCTTATTGGCTAGCGGGGGCCACTCGGGTCCAGATACGCAGTATTTT
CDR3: CASSLLASGGHSGPDTQYF

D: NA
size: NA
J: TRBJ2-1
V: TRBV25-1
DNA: TGTGCCACCGACATAGGAAGTGAGCAGTTCTTC
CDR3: CATDIGSEQFF

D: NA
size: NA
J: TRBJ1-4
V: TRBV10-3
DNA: TGTGCCATCAGTTCGGGGACCCAGGGTGAAAAACTGTTTTTT
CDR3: CAISSGTQGEKLFF

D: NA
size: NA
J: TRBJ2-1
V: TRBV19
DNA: TGTGCCAGTAGTATAGGTTCCTACAATGAGCAGTTCTTC
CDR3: CASSIGSYNEQFF

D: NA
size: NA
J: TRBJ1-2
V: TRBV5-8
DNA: TGTGCCAGCAGCCTGGATACGAGGGCTGGCTATGGCTACACCTTC
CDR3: CASSLDTRAGYGYTF

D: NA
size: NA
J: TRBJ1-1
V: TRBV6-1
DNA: TGTGCCAGCACCTTCCAACATGGGATGAACACTGAAGCTTTCTTT
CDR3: CASTFQHGMNTEAFF

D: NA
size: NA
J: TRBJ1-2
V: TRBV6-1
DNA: TGTGCCAGCAGTGGGGGGGGCTATGGCTACACCTTC
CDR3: CASSGGGYGYTF

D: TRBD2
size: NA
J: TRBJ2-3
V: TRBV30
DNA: TGTGCCTGGACCTCTAGCGGGTTGAGCACAGATACGCAGTATTTT
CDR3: CAWTSSGLSTDTQYF

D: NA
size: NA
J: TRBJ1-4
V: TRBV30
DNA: TGTGCCTGGAGTGTCGGGCAGGGGAAACTGTTTTTT
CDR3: CAWSVGQGKLFF

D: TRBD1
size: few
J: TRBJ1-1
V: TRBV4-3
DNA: TGCGCCAGCAGCACCAACAGGGGGAGCACTGAAGCTTTCTTT
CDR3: CASSTNRGSTEAFF

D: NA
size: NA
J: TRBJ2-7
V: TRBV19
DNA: TGTGCCAGTAGTATAAGGGTCCCGGCGGGGGAGCAGTACTTC
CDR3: CASSIRVPAGEQYF

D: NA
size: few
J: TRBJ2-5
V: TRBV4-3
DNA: TGCGCCAGCAGCCAGGTGCAGGGCGGAGAGACCCAGTACTTC
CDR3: CASSQVQGGETQYF

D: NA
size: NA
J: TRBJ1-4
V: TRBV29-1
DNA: TGCAGCGTCTCGGGGGGGGACATTAATGAAAAACTGTTTTTT
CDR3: CSVSGGDINEKLFF

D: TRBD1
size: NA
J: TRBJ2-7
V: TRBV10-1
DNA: TGCGCCAGCAGTGAGTACAGGGGGGACGAGCAGTACTTC
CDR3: CASSEYRGDEQYF

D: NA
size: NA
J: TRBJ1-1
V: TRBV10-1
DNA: TGCGCCAGCAGTGCTCCGGGAATGGGCACTGAAGCTTTCTTT
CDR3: CASSAPGMGTEAFF

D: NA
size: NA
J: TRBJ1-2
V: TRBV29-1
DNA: TGCAGCGTTGGGTCGCCTCTCCCATCGAACTATGGCTACACCTTC
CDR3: CSVGSPLPSNYGYTF

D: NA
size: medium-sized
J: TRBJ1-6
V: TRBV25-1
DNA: TGTGCCAGCAGTGACTATAATTCACCCCTCCACTTT
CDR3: CASSDYNSPLHF

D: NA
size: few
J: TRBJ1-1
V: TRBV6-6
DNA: TGTGCCAGCACCAGCAGGGCAGGGAACACTGAAGCTTTCTTT
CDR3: CASTSRAGNTEAFF